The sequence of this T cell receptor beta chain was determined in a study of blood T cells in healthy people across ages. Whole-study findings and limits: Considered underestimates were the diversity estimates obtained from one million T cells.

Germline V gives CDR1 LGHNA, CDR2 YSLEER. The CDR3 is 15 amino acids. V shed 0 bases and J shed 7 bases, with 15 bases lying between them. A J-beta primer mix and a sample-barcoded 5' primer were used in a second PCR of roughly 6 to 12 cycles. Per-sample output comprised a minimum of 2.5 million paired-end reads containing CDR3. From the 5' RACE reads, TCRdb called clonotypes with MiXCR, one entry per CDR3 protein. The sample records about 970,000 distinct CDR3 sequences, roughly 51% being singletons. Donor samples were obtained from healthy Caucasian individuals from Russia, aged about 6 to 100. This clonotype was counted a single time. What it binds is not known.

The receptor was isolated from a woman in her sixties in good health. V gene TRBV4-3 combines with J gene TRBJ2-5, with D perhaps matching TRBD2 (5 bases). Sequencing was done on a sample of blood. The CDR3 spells CASSQDHGLEATQYF. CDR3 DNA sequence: TGCGCCAGCAGCCAAGATCATGGACTTGAAGCGACCCAGTACTTC.